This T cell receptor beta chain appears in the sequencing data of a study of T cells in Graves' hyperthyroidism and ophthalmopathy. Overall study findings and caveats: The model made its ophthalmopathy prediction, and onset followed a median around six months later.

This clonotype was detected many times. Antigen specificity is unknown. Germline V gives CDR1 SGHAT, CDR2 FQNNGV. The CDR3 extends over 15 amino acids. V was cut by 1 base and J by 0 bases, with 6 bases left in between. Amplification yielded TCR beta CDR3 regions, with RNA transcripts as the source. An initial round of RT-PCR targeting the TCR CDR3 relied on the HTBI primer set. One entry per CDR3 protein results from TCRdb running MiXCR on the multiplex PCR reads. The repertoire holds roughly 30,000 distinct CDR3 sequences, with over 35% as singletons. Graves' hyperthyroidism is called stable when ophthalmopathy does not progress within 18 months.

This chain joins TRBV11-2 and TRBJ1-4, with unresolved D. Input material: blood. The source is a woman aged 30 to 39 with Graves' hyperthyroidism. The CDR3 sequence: CASSLGHATNEKLFF. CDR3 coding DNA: TGTGCCAGCAGCTTAGGCCACGCAACTAATGAAAAACTGTTTTTT.